Listed here are 7 T cell receptor beta chains from one sample, sequenced in a study of T-cell reconstitution after alpha-beta-depleted transplantation in children. The library targeted TCRbeta and was prepared with unique molecular identifiers. In TCRdb, the PCR reads were re-called with MiXCR into one record per CDR3 protein. This table has 280,000 or so distinct CDR3 sequences, around 10% appearing once. The sequencing used peripheral blood, collected 180 days after TCRalphabeta/CD19-depleted stem cell transplant. The receptors were gathered from a male patient aged 2-9 years who had a stem cell transplant for chronic granulomatous disease, so the T cells may come from the graft donor.

This clonotype was seen ten or more times. The chain joins TRBV12-3 or TRBV12-4 to TRBJ2-5; D possibly corresponds to TRBD1 (6 bases). This CDR3 region has 17 residues. Trimming shortened V by 5 bases and J by 2 bases, and 21 bases separated the two germline ends. The CDR3 reads CASSPRQALGSQETQYF. The DNA of the CDR3 is TGTGCCAGCAGTCCCCGACAGGCTTTGGGCTCACAAGAGACCCAGTACTTC.

This clonotype showed up many times. The rearrangement joins TRBV14 to TRBJ1-5, with a tentative D call TRBD1 (5 bases). Trimming removed 4 bases at V and 3 bases at J, with 7 bases between. Germline loops: CDR1 SGHDN, CDR2 FVKESK. This CDR3 comprises 13 residues. CDR3 nucleotide sequence: TGTGCCAGCAGCCGGGGGTTCAATCAGCCCCAGCATTTT. This translates into CASSRGFNQPQHF.

This clonotype was counted at least ten times. This CDR3 is CAISAGQGSNQPQHF. CDR3 sequence (DNA): TGTGCCATCAGTGCGGGACAGGGTAGCAATCAGCCCCAGCATTTT. The V and J genes are TRBV10-3 and TRBJ1-5; 9 bases line up with TRBD1. V shed 4 bases, J shed 0 bases, and the junction held 1 base outside the gene matches. Germline assignment: CDR1 ENHRY and CDR2 SYGVKD. The CDR3 runs 15 residues.

This clonotype was counted ten times or more. The chain carries TRBV20-1 and TRBJ2-5; D gene uncertain. Germline lookup yields CDR1 DFQATT and CDR2 SNEGSKA (reference sequence). V lost 5 bases to trimming and J lost 2 bases, with 6 bases between them. This CDR3 has 11 residues. The CDR3 DNA is TGCAGTGCTGGGATGCAAGAGACCCAGTACTTC. The encoded protein is CSAGMQETQYF.

The table lists this clonotype with many counts. This sequence joins TRBV7-2 and TRBJ2-7; 10 nucleotides match TRBD1. The germline V gene has CDR1 SGHTA and CDR2 FQGNSA. The V and J ends lost 2 bases and 1 base, in that order; junction bases with no gene match: 5. This CDR3 is 16 amino acids long. The DNA of the CDR3 is TGTGCCAGCAGCTTACTAACGGGACAGGGGTCCTACGAGCAGTACTTC. Residues: CASSLLTGQGSYEQYF.

The table lists this clonotype with a few counts. The chain links TRBV2 to TRBJ1-3; TRBD1 matches 8 bases. V trimming: 8 bases; J trimming: 2 bases; junction bases outside the gene matches: 5. The CDR3 consists of 14 residues. The germline V gene has CDR1 SNHLY and CDR2 FYNNEI. CDR3 DNA: TGTGCCAGCGGACTGACAGGGGCTGGAAACACCATATATTTT. Amino acid sequence: CASGLTGAGNTIYF.

This clonotype was found many times. The chain employs TRBV3-1 and TRBJ2-1, with 12 bases lining up with TRBD2. The CDR3 totals 16 residues. Germline V lookup: CDR1 LGHDT, CDR2 YNNKEL (reference sequence). The V gene end was trimmed by 4 bases and the J gene end by 6 bases; junction bases not matched to a gene: 7. The DNA for the CDR3 is TGTGCCAGCAGCCCCGGACTAGCGGGGATACTCAATGAGCAGTTCTTC. It codes for CASSPGLAGILNEQFF.